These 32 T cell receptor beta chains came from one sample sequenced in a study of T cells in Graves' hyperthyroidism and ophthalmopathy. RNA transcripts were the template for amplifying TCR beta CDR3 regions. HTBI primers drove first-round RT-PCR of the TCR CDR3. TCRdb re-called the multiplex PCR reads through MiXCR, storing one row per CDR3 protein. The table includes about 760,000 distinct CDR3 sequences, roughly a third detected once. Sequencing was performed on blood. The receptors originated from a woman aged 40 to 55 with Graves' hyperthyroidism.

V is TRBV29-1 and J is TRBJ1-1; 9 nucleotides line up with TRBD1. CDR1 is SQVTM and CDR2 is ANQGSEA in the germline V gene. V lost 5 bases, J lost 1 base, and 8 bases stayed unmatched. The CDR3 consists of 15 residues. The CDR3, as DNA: TGCAGCGTTCCCTCCCACAGGGGGCAGAACACTGAAGCTTTCTTT. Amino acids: CSVPSHRGQNTEAFF.

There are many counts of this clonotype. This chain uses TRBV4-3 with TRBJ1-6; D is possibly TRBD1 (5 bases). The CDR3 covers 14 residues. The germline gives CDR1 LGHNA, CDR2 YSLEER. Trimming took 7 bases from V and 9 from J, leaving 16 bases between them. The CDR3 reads CASTMQGSGSPLHF. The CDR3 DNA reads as TGCGCCAGCACCATGCAGGGTAGCGGTTCACCCCTCCACTTT.

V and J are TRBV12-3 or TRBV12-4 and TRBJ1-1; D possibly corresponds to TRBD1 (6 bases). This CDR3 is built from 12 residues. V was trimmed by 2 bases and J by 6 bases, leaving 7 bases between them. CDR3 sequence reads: CASSLRGPEAFF. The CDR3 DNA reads TGTGCCAGCAGTTTACGGGGGCCTGAAGCTTTCTTT.

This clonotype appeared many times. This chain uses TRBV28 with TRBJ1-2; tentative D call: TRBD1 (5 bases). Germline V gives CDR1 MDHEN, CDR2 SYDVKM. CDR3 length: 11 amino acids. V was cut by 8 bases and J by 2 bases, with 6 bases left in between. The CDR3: CASDSNYGYTF. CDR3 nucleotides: TGTGCCAGCGACAGCAACTATGGCTACACCTTC.

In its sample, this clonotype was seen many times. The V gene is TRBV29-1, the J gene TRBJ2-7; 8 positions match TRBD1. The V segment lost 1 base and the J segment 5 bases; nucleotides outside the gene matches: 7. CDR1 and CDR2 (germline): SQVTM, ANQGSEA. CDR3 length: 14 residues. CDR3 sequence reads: CSVEVGNRGDEQYF. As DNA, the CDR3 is TGCAGCGTTGAAGTTGGAAACAGGGGGGACGAGCAGTACTTC.

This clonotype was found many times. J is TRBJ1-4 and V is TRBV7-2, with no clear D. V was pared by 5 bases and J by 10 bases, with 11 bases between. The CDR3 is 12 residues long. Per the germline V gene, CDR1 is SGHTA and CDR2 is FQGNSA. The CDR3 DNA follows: TGTGCCAGCAGCGGGCCCGCGGGAAAACTGTTTTTT. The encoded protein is CASSGPAGKLFF.

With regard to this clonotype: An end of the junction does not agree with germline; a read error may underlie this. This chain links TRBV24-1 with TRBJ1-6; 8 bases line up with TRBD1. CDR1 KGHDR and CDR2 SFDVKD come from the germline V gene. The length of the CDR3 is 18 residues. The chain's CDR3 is CASSLFGTGSSYNSPLHF. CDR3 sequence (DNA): TGTGCCAGCAGTTTATTCGGGACAGGCAGCTCCTATAATTCACCCCTCCACTTT.

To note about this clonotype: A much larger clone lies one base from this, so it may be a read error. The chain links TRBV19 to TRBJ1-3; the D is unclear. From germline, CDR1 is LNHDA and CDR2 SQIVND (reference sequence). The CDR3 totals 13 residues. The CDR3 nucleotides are TGTGCCGGTAGTGCGGCCTCTGGAAACACCATATATTTT. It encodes CAGSAASGNTIYF.

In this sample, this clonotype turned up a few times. Written as DNA, the CDR3 is TGCGCCAGCAGCTTGCCTAGCGGGAGGTCCATCGGGTACGAGCAGTACTTC. This gives the protein CASSLPSGRSIGYEQYF. This sequence joins TRBV5-1 and TRBJ2-7; 11 positions agree with TRBD2. This CDR3 comprises 17 residues. Trimming took 1 base from V and 4 from J; bases not matched to a gene: 10. Germline assignment: CDR1 SGHRS and CDR2 YFSETQ.

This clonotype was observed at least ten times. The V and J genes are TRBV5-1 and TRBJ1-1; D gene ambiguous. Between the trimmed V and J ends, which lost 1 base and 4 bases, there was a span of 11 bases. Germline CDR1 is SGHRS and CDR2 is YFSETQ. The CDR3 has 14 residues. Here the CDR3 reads CASSLSGFSTEAFF. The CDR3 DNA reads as TGCGCCAGCAGCTTGTCAGGCTTTAGCACTGAAGCTTTCTTT.

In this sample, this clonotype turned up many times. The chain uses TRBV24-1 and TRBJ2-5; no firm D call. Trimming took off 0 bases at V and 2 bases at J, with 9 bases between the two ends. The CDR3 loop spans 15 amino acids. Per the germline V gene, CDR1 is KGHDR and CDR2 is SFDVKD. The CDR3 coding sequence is TGTGCCACCAGTGATTTGTCTGTCGCTCAAGAGACCCAGTACTTC. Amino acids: CATSDLSVAQETQYF.

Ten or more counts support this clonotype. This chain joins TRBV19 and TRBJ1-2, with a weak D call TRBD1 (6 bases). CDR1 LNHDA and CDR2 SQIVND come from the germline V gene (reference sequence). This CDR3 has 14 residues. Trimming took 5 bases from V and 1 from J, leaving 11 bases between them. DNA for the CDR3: TGTGCCAGTAGTTTCTGGACAGTTAACTATGGCTACACCTTC. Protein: CASSFWTVNYGYTF.

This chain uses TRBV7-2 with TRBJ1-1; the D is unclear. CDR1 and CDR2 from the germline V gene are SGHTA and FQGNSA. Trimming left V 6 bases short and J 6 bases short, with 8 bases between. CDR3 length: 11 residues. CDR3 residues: CASSLSPEAFF. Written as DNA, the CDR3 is TGTGCCAGCAGTTTATCGCCTGAAGCTTTCTTT.

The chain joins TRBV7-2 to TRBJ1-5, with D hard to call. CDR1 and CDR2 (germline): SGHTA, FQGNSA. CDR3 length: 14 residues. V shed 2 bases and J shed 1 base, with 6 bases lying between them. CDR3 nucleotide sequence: TGTGCCAGCAGCTTATGGGCCAGCAATCAGCCCCAGCATTTT. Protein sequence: CASSLWASNQPQHF.

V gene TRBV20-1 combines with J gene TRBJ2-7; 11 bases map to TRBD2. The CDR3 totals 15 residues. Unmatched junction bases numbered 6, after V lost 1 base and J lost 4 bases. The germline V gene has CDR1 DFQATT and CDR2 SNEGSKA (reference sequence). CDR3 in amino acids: CSARGGLAESYEQYF. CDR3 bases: TGCAGTGCTAGAGGGGGACTAGCGGAAAGTTACGAGCAGTACTTC.

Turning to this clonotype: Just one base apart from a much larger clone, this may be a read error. The DNA for the CDR3 is TGCGCCAGCAGCTCGCACGACGGGACTAGCACTCGCTTC. Protein: CASSSHDGTSTRF. This chain uses TRBV5-1 with TRBJ2-7; 9 nucleotides line up with TRBD2. Germline loops: CDR1 SGHRS, CDR2 YFSETQ. This CDR3 comprises 13 residues.

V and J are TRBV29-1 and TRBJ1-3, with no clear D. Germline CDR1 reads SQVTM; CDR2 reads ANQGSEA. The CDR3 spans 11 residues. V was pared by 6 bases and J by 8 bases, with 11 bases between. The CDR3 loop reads CSVDPEDTIYF. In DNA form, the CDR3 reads TGCAGCGTAGACCCGGAGGACACCATATATTTT.

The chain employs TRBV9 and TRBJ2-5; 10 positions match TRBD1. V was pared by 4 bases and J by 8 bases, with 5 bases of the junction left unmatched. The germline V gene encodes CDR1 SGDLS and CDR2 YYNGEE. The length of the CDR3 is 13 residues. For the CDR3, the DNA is TGTGCCAGCAGCTCGCGGACAGGGGGTACCCAGTACTTC. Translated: CASSSRTGGTQYF.

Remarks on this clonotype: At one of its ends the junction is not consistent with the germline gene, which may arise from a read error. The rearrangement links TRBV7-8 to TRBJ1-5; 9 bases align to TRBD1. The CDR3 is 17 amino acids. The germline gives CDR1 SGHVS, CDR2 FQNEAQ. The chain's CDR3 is CASSQGVRDRAGQPQHF. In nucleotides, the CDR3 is TGCGCCAGCAGCCAAGGGGTCCGGGACAGGGCGGGTCAGCCCCAGCATTTT.

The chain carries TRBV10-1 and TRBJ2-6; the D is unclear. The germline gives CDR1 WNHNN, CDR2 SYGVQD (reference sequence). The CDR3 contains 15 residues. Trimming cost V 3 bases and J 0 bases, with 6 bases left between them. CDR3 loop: CASSERISGANVLTF. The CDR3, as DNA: TGCGCCAGCAGTGAACGGATCTCTGGGGCCAACGTCCTGACTTTC.

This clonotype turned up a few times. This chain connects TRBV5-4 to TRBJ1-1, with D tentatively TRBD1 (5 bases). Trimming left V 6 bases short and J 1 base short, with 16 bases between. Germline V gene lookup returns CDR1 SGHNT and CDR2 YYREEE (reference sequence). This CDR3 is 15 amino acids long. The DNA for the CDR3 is TGTGCCAGCACCATTAGGGGCAAAAAGAACACTGAAGCTTTCTTT. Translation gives CASTIRGKKNTEAFF.

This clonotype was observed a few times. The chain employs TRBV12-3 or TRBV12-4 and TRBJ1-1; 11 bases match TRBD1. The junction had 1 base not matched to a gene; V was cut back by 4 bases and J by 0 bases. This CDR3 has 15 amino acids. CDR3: CASSWDRGMNTEAFF. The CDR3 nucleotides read TGTGCCAGCAGTTGGGACAGGGGGATGAACACTGAAGCTTTCTTT.

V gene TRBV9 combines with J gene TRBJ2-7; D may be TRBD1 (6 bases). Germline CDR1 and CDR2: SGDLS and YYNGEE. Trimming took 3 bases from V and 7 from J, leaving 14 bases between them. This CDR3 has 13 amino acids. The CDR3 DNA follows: TGTGCCAGCAGCGCGGGGTCAGGGACAGAGCAGTACTTC. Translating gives CASSAGSGTEQYF. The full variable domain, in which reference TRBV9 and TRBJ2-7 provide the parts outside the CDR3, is DSGVTQTPKHLITATGQRVTLRCSPRSGDLSVYWYQQSLDQGLQFLIQYYNGEERAKGNILERFSAQQFPDLHSELNLSSLELGDSALYFCASSAGSGTEQYFGPGTRLTVT.

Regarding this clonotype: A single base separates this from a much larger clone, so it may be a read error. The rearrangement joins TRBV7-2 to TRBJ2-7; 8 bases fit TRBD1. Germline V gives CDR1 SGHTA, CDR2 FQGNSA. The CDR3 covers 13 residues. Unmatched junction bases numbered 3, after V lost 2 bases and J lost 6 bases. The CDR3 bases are TGTACCAGCAGCTTAACACAGGGGGTCGAGCAGTACTTC. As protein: CTSSLTQGVEQYF.

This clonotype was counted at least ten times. CDR3 DNA: TGTGCCAGTAGTATAACTCCGACAAGGGTAGGTGGCTACACCTTC. The encoded protein is CASSITPTRVGGYTF. The rearrangement links TRBV19 to TRBJ1-2; no definite D call. Germline V lookup: CDR1 LNHDA, CDR2 SQIVND (reference sequence). The germline V and J ends were trimmed by 2 bases and 7 bases, with 17 bases remaining between them. The CDR3 runs to 15 residues.

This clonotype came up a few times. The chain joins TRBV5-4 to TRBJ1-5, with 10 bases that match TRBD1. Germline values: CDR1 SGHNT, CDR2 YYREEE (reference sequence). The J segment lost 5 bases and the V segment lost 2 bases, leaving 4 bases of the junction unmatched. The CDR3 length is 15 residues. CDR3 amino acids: CASSFGDRGDQPQHF. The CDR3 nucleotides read TGTGCCAGCAGCTTTGGGGACAGGGGTGATCAGCCCCAGCATTTT.

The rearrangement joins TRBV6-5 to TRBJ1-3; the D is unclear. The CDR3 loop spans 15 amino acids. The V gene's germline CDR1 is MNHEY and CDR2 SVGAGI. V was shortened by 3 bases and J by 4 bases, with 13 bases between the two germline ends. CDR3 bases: TGTGCCAGCAGTTATGTGAGTCGTGTGGGAAACACCATATATTTT. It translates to CASSYVSRVGNTIYF.

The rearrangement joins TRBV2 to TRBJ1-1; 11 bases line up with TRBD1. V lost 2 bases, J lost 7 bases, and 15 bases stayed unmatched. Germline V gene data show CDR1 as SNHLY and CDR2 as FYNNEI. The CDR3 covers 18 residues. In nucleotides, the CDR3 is TGTGCCAGCAGTGAATGGGTCGGGACAGGGGGTAGTCGGATTGAAGCTTTCTTT. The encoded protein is CASSEWVGTGGSRIEAFF.

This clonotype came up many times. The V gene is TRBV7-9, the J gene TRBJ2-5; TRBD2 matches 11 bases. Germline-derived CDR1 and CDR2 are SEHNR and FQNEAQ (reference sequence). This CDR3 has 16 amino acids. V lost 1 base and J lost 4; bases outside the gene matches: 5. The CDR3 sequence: CASSLGTSGSRETQYF. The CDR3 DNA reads TGTGCCAGCAGCTTAGGAACTAGCGGGAGTAGAGAGACCCAGTACTTC.

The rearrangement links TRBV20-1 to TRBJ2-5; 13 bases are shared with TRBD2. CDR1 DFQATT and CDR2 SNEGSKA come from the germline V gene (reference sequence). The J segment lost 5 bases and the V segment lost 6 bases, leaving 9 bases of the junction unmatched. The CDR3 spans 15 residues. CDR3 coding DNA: TGCAGTGCGGGGCTGGGACTAGCGGGGAATGAGACCCAGTACTTC. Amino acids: CSAGLGLAGNETQYF.

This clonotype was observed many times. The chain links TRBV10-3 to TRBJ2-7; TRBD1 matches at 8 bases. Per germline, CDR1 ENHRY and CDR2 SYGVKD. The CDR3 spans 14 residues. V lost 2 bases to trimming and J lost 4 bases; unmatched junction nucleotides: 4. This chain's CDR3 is CAISEGQGAYEQYF. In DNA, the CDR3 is TGTGCCATCAGTGAGGGGCAGGGGGCTTACGAGCAGTACTTC.

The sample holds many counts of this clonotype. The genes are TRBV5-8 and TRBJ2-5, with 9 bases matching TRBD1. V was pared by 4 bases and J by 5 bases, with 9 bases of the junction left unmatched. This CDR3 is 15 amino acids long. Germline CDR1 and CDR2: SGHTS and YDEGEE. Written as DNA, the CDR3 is TGTGCCAGCAGCCCCCCTCTAGGGACAGGGGAGACCCAGTACTTC. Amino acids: CASSPPLGTGETQYF.